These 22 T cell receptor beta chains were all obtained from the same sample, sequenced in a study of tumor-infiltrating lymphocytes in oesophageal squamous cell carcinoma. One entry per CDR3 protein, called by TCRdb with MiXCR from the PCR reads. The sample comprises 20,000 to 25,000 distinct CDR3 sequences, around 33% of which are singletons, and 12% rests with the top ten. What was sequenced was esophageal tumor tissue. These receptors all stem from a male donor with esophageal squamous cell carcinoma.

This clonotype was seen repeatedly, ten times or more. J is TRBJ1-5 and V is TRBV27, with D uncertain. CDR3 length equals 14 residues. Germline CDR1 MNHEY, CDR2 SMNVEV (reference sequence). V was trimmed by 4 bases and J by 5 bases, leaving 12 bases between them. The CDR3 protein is CASSSTPGDQPQHF. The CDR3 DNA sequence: TGTGCCAGCAGTTCTACTCCGGGAGATCAGCCCCAGCATTTT.

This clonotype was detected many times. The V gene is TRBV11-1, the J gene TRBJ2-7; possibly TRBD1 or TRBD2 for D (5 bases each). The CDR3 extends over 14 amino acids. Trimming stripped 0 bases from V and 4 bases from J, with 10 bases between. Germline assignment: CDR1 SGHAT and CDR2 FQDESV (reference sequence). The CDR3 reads CASSLAFEGYEQYF. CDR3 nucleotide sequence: TGTGCCAGCAGCTTAGCGTTCGAGGGGTACGAGCAGTACTTC.

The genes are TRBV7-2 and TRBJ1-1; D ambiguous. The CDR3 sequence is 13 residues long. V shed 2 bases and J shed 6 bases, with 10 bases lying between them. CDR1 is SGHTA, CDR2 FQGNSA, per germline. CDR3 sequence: CASSLQVRAEAFF. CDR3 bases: TGTGCCAGCAGCTTACAGGTTCGAGCTGAAGCTTTCTTT.

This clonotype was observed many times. CDR3 residues: CASSLNHEQYF. The CDR3 DNA reads as TGTGCCAGCAGCTTAAACCACGAGCAGTACTTC. The chain joins TRBV11-2 to TRBJ2-7; D remains unclear. The length of the CDR3 is 11 residues. Germline CDR1 SGHAT, CDR2 FQNNGV. Trimming stripped 2 bases from V and 5 bases from J, with 4 bases between.

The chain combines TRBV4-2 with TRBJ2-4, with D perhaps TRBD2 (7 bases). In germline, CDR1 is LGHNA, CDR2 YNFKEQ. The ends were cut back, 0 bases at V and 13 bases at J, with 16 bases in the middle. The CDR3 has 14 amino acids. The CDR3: CASSQEAREGEQYF. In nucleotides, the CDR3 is TGTGCCAGCAGCCAAGAGGCCAGGGAGGGGGAGCAGTACTTC.

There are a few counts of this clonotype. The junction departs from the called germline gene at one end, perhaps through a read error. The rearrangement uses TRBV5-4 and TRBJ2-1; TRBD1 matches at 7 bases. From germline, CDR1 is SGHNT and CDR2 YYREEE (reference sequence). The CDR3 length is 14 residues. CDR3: CASRPGQFYNEQFF. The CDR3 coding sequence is TGCGCCAGCAGGCCGGGACAGTTCTACAATGAGCAGTTCTTC.

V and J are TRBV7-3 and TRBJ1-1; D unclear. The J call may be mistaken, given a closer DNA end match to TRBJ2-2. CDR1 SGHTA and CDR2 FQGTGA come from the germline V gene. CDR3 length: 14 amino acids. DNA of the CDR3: TGTGCCAGCAGCCCGTTCAATGGGGCCGGGGAGCTGTTTTTT. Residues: CASSPFNGAGELFF.

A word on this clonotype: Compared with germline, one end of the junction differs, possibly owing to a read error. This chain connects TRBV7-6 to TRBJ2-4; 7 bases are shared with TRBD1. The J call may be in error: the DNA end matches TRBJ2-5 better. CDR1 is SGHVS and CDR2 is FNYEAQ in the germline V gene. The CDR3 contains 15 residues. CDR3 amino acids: CASTPGLGGGETQYF. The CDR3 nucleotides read TGTGCTAGCACTCCCGGTCTAGGGGGCGGGGAGACCCAGTACTTC.

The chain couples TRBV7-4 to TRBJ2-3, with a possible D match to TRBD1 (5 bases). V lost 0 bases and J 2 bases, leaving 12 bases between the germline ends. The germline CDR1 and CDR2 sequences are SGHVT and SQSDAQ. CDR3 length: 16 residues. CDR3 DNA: TGTGCCAGCAGCTTAGCGATGACAGTCCACACAGATACGCAGTATTTT. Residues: CASSLAMTVHTDTQYF.

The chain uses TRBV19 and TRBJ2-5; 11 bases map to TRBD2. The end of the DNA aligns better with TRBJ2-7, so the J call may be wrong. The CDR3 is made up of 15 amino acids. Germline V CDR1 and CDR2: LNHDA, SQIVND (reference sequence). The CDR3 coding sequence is TGTGCCAGTAGTTATACTAGCGGGGGATTCTACGAGCAGTACTTC. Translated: CASSYTSGGFYEQYF.

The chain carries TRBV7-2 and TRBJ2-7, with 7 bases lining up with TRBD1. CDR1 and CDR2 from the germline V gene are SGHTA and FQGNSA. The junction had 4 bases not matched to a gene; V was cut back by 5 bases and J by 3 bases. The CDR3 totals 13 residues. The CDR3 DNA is TGTGCCAGCAGCATCGACAGGGTCTACGAGCAGTACTTC. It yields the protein CASSIDRVYEQYF.

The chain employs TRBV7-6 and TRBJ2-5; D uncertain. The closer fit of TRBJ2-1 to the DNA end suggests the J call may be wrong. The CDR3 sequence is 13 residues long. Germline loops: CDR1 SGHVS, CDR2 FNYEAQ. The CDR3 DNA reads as TGTGCCAGCAGCTTTCAGTCGTACAATGAGCAGTTCTTC. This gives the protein CASSFQSYNEQFF.

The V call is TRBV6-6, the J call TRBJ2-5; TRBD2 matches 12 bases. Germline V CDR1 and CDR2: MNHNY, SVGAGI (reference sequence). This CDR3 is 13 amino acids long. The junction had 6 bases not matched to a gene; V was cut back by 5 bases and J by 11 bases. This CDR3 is CASSERLAGAQYF. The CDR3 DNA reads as TGTGCCAGCAGTGAGAGACTAGCGGGAGCGCAGTACTTC.

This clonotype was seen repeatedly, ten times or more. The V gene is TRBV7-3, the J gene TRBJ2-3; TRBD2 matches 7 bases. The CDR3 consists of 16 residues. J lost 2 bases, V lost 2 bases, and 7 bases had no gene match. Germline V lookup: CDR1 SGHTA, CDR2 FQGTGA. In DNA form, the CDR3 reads TGTGCCAGCAGCTTATGGGGCGGGAGCCTCACAGATACGCAGTATTTT. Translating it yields CASSLWGGSLTDTQYF.

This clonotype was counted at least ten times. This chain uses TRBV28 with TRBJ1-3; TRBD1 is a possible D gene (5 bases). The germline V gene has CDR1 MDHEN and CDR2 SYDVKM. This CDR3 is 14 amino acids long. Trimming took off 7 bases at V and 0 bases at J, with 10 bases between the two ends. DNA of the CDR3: TGTGCCAGCACTCAGGGTGGCTCTGGAAACACCATATATTTT. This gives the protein CASTQGGSGNTIYF.

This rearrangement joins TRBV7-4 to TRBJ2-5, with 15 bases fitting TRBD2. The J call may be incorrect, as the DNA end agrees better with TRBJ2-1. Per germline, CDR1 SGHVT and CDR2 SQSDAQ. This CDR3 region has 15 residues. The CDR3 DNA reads TGTGCCAGCAGCCCGGGACTAGCGGGAGGAAGTGAGCAGTTCTTC. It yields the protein CASSPGLAGGSEQFF.

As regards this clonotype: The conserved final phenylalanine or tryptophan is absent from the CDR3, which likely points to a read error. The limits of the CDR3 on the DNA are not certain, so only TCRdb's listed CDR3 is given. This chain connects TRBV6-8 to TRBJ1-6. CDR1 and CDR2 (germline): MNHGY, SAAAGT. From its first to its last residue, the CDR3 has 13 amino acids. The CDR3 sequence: CASSYSISNEQYI.

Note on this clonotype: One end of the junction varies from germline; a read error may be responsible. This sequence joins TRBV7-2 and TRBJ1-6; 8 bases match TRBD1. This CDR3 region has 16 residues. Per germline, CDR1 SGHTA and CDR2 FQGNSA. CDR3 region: CASSRDRGAYNSPLHF. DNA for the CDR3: TGTGCCAGCAGCCGAGACAGGGGCGCCTATAATTCACCCCTCCACTTC.

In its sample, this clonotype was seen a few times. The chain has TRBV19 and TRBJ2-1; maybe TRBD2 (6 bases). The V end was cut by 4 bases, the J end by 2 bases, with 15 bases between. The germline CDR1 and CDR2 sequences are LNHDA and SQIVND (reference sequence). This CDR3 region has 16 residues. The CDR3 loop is CASSTRGRGTYNEQFF. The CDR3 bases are TGTGCCAGTAGTACCCGCGGGCGGGGCACCTACAATGAGCAGTTCTTC.

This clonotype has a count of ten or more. CDR3: CASSFHGETQYF. CDR3 DNA sequence: TGTGCCAGCAGTTTCCACGGGGAGACCCAGTACTTC. The V and J genes are TRBV27 and TRBJ2-5; D gene uncertain. Per the germline V gene, CDR1 is MNHEY and CDR2 is SMNVEV (reference sequence). Deletions cut 3 bases from V and 5 bases from J, with 7 bases between. This CDR3 region has 12 residues.

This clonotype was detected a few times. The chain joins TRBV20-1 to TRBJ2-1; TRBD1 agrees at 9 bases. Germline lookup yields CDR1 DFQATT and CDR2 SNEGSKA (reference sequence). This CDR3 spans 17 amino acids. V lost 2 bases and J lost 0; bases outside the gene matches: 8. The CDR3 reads CSARFDRGRYSYNEQFF. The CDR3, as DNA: TGCAGTGCTAGATTCGACAGGGGGAGATACTCCTACAATGAGCAGTTCTTC.

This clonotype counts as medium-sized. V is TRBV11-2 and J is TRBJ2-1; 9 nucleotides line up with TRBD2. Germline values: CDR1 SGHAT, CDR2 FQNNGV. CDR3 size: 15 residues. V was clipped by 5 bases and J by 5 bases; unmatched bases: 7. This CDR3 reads CASSPLAGRNNEQFF. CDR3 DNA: TGTGCCAGCAGCCCGCTAGCGGGGCGGAACAATGAGCAGTTCTTC.